Below, one TCR beta chain is given with its context. Its cognate antigen is unknown. This record comes from a study of primary melanoma T cells and metastatic recurrence. Study at large: Primary melanomas here were stage T2 to T4, over 1 mm thick.

Primary melanoma in these patients was surgically resected but could recur metastatically. Trimming took 3 bases from V and 4 from J, leaving 13 bases between them. This CDR3 has 14 residues. CDR1 is MDHEN and CDR2 is SYDVKM in the germline V gene. Study conclusions and caveats: Reportedly, T-cell fraction predicted progression-free survival beyond thickness, ulceration, mitoses, age. The authors suggested a successful antitumor T-cell response can exist in primary melanoma.

Data came from immunoSEQ multiplex PCR; TCRdb stores just in-frame clones and leaves some out. Of 640 or so clones in the sample, about 75% are singletons; the top ten hold roughly 15%. The chain employs TRBV28 and TRBJ2-7; tentative D call: TRBD2 (6 bases). The sample was melanoma tumor tissue. This clonotype was sampled from a human donor with melanoma. This CDR3 is CASSLGDGGYEQYF. CDR3 in DNA: TGTGCCAGCAGTTTGGGCGATGGGGGGTACGAGCAGTACTTC.